This passage covers 6 T cell receptor beta chains from one sample sequenced in a study of blood T cell repertoires in COVID-19. Profiled with immunoSEQ multiplex PCR; TCRdb holds only in-frame clones, not every one. Among around 140,000 clones listed, around 82% were seen once. Sequencing input: peripheral blood. Source of these receptors: a man aged 55-75 years with acute or convalescent COVID-19.

This clone was counted between two and nine times. This chain connects TRBV9 to TRBJ2-2; TRBD2 matches at 8 bases. J gave up 1 base and V 2 bases, and 4 bases lay outside the gene matches. Germline lookup yields CDR1 SGDLS and CDR2 YYNGEE. This CDR3 has 16 residues. The CDR3 bases are TGTGCCAGCAGCGTCAGGCGGGGGGTGAACACCGGGGAGCTGTTTTTT. Translating it yields CASSVRRGVNTGELFF.

This clone appeared once. This chain joins TRBV10-2 and TRBJ1-5; D is unclear. Germline V gene sequence: CDR1 WSHSY, CDR2 SAAADI. This CDR3 spans 16 amino acids. V lost 1 base, J lost 2 bases, and 12 bases lay in between. The CDR3 bases are TGCGCCAGCAGTGAGTGGGAGGGTATGGGCAATCAGCCCCAGCATTTT. Protein: CASSEWEGMGNQPQHF.

The chain combines TRBV28 with TRBJ2-3, with 11 bases lining up with TRBD2. Germline CDR1 is MDHEN and CDR2 is SYDVKM. CDR3 length equals 18 residues. V dropped 3 bases and J dropped 1; count of bases not matched to a gene: 9. The CDR3 DNA is TGTGCCAGCAGTTTGGGAACTAGCGGGGGCAGGGGCACAGATACGCAGTATTTT. Its protein product is CASSLGTSGGRGTDTQYF.

This clone was counted a few times. The chain has TRBV27 and TRBJ2-7; TRBD1 agrees at 8 bases. Germline V gene data show CDR1 as MNHEY and CDR2 as SMNVEV (reference sequence). V was clipped by 2 bases and J by 3 bases; unmatched bases: 9. The CDR3 is 16 residues long. This CDR3 reads CASSLKQGVMGYEQYF. In DNA form, the CDR3 reads TGTGCCAGCAGTTTAAAACAGGGGGTAATGGGCTACGAGCAGTACTTC.

Concerning this clone itself: The same CDR3 is also encoded by other DNA sequences in this sample. This rearrangement joins TRBV7-3 to TRBJ2-1, with 11 bases that match TRBD2. This CDR3 comprises 15 residues. Germline V gene lookup returns CDR1 SGHTA and CDR2 FQGTGA. V lost 5 bases to trimming and J lost 2 bases; unmatched junction nucleotides: 2. CDR3 sequence reads: CASSLSGGAYNEQFF. The CDR3, as DNA: TGTGCCAGCAGCCTTAGCGGGGGGGCCTACAATGAGCAGTTCTTC.

This clone was counted once. The chain carries TRBV7-3 and TRBJ2-6; a possible D gene is TRBD1 (5 bases). V was trimmed by 4 bases and J by 2 bases, leaving 6 bases between them. Germline CDR1 is SGHTA and CDR2 is FQGTGA. The CDR3 length is 14 residues. The CDR3 sequence: CASSSTAGANVLTF. In DNA form, the CDR3 reads TGTGCCAGCAGCTCGACAGCTGGGGCCAACGTCCTGACTTTC.